Presented here are 18 T cell receptor beta chains from one specimen sequenced in a study of cytomegalovirus exposure and HLA in healthy donors. 13 Jbeta primers and 60 Vbeta primers were used for the PCR. Only in-frame clones appear in the TCRdb table, and some are missing; sequencing was by immunoSEQ multiplex PCR. The sample contains hundreds of thousands of clones, more than 80% of which appear only once. What was sequenced was PBMCs. The receptor source for this set is a man under 40 in good health and CMV-seronegative.

The genes are TRBV27 and TRBJ2-2, with 10 bases fitting TRBD1. Germline loops: CDR1 MNHEY, CDR2 SMNVEV (reference sequence). There are 15 residues in the CDR3. V dropped 6 bases and J dropped 3; count of bases not matched to a gene: 4. The CDR3 DNA follows: TGTGCCAGCAGGCCGGGACAGGGGTACACCGGGGAGCTGTTTTTT. Translated, it gives CASRPGQGYTGELFF.

This clone was counted between two and nine times. The chain joins TRBV4-2 to TRBJ2-5; D is perhaps TRBD2 (5 bases). CDR3 length: 16 amino acids. V was trimmed by 1 base and J by 4 bases, leaving 16 bases between them. Germline V gives CDR1 LGHNA, CDR2 YNFKEQ. The CDR3 DNA is TGTGCCAGCAGCCAAGCCAGAACGCCGAGCGGAGAGACCCAGTACTTC. Amino acid sequence: CASSQARTPSGETQYF.

The rearrangement uses TRBV19 and TRBJ1-1, with 9 positions matching TRBD1. CDR3 length: 15 residues. V lost 5 bases to trimming and J lost 4 bases; unmatched junction nucleotides: 8. The germline V gene encodes CDR1 LNHDA and CDR2 SQIVND (reference sequence). The chain's CDR3 is CASSPPGQGGTEAFF. The CDR3 DNA sequence: TGTGCCAGTAGTCCCCCGGGACAGGGAGGCACTGAAGCTTTCTTT.

This clone was found once. The chain combines TRBV2 with TRBJ2-1, with TRBD2 identical over 7 bases. The CDR3 is 15 amino acids. Trimming at V came to 2 bases and at J to 6 bases, leaving 7 bases not matched to a gene. Looked up from germline, CDR1 is SNHLY and CDR2 is FYNNEI. CDR3 residues: CASSEFPGGGNEQFF. The CDR3 bases are TGTGCCAGCAGTGAATTCCCTGGGGGGGGCAATGAGCAGTTCTTC.

The V and J genes are TRBV7-9 and TRBJ2-3, with a weak D call TRBD1 (5 bases). Per germline, CDR1 SEHNR and CDR2 FQNEAQ (reference sequence). The CDR3 contains 14 residues. Trimming cost V 1 base and J 4 bases, with 9 bases left between them. CDR3 amino acids: CASSLGRGPDTQYF. In DNA, the CDR3 is TGTGCCAGCAGCTTAGGAAGGGGCCCAGATACGCAGTATTTT.

The CDR3 sequence is CASSLGGGTEQYF. The CDR3 DNA sequence: TGTGCCAGCAGCTTGGGGGGGGGTACCGAGCAGTACTTC. The chain is built from TRBV5-4 and TRBJ2-7; 7 bases line up with TRBD2. Germline V gives CDR1 SGHNT, CDR2 YYREEE (reference sequence). V gave up 0 bases and J gave up 6 bases; unmatched junction bases: 3. The CDR3 loop spans 13 amino acids.

This clone has just a few counts. The rearrangement joins TRBV18 to TRBJ1-1; TRBD1 might be the D (5 bases). V dropped 1 base and J dropped 6 bases, with 6 bases sitting between them. CDR3 length equals 12 residues. Per the germline V gene, CDR1 is KGHSH and CDR2 is LQKENI. CDR3 in amino acids: CASSPRGAEAFF. CDR3 nucleotides: TGTGCCAGCTCACCACGGGGGGCTGAAGCTTTCTTT.

The chain uses TRBV28 and TRBJ2-5; 9 nucleotides match TRBD2. Germline V gene sequence: CDR1 MDHEN, CDR2 SYDVKM. Unmatched junction bases numbered 14, after V lost 10 bases and J lost 5 bases. CDR3 length equals 15 residues. CDR3 bases: TGTGCCATTCGGGGCGGGGGGGAGTTATGGGAGACCCAGTACTTC. Encoded protein: CAIRGGGELWETQYF.

V is TRBV7-9 and J is TRBJ2-7; D remains unclear. Germline values: CDR1 SEHNR, CDR2 FQNEAQ (reference sequence). The CDR3 totals 14 residues. Trimming left V 5 bases short and J 2 bases short, with 13 bases between. The DNA for the CDR3 is TGTGCCAGCAGCCCCCGCAGTGTTCCCTACGAGCAGTACTTC. Protein sequence: CASSPRSVPYEQYF.

This sequence joins TRBV29-1 and TRBJ2-7; 7 nucleotides agree with TRBD1. With 4 bases clipped from V and 4 bases from J, the junction kept 7 bases outside the gene matches. The germline V gene encodes CDR1 SQVTM and CDR2 ANQGSEA. The CDR3 length is 13 residues. The CDR3 reads CSVVGTANYEQYF. The CDR3 DNA reads TGCAGCGTTGTAGGGACAGCAAATTACGAGCAGTACTTC.

CDR3 DNA: TGTGCCAGCAGTTCGTCGGTGTCACCCCTCCACTTT. The encoded protein is CASSSSVSPLHF. J is TRBJ1-6 and V is TRBV27; D uncertain. The CDR3 is 12 residues long. CDR1 is MNHEY, CDR2 SMNVEV, per germline (reference sequence). Trimming pared 4 bases from V and 10 bases from J, leaving 8 bases between.

V and J are TRBV6-5 and TRBJ2-3; D may be TRBD2 (6 bases). This CDR3 has 15 residues. V lost 2 bases, J lost 3 bases, and 12 bases lay in between. Germline V gene data show CDR1 as MNHEY and CDR2 as SVGAGI. CDR3 DNA: TGTGCCAGCAGTTACAGGGCTAGCGTAACAGATACGCAGTATTTT. Translation: CASSYRASVTDTQYF.

The chain joins TRBV13 to TRBJ2-3; possibly TRBD2 for D (7 bases). This CDR3 spans 15 amino acids. V was pared by 2 bases and J by 5 bases, with 14 bases between. Germline CDR1 is PRHDT and CDR2 is FYEKMQ (reference sequence). In DNA form, the CDR3 reads TGTGCCAGCAGCTTAAAGGGGGGGCCTTTAGATACGCAGTATTTT. It specifies CASSLKGGPLDTQYF.

A word on this clone: Other DNA sequences from this sample encode an identical CDR3 as well. This rearrangement joins TRBV5-1 to TRBJ2-1; 13 bases agree with TRBD2. This CDR3 comprises 15 residues. Germline CDR1 and CDR2: SGHRS and YFSETQ. Trimming at V came to 1 base and at J to 7 bases, leaving 2 bases not matched to a gene. The CDR3 DNA reads TGCGCCAGCAGCTTGACTAGCGGGGGGGGGAATGAGCAGTTCTTC. It translates to CASSLTSGGGNEQFF.

V is TRBV28 and J is TRBJ1-1; D possibly corresponds to TRBD1 (5 bases). The germline V gene has CDR1 MDHEN and CDR2 SYDVKM. The length of the CDR3 is 17 residues. Trimming stripped 1 base from V and 4 bases from J, with 19 bases between. The CDR3: CASSLFRVGGSGTEAFF. In DNA, the CDR3 is TGTGCCAGCAGTTTATTCAGGGTCGGTGGTTCGGGCACTGAAGCTTTCTTT.

The rearrangement uses TRBV2 and TRBJ1-1, with D perhaps matching TRBD1 (5 bases). CDR3 size: 16 residues. The germline CDR1 and CDR2 sequences are SNHLY and FYNNEI. V was trimmed by 3 bases and J by 4 bases, leaving 18 bases between them. The CDR3: CASSEGVGRGSTEAFF. The CDR3 DNA reads TGTGCCAGCAGTGAGGGGGTGGGGCGGGGGAGCACTGAAGCTTTCTTT.

This chain links TRBV5-1 with TRBJ1-1; TRBD1 might be the D (6 bases). The germline gives CDR1 SGHRS, CDR2 YFSETQ. The V gene lost 1 base and the J gene lost 3 bases, with 7 bases spanning the gap. The CDR3 extends over 13 amino acids. The CDR3 loop is CASSLSGDTEAFF. DNA of the CDR3: TGCGCCAGCAGCTTGTCAGGGGACACTGAAGCTTTCTTT.

The chain combines TRBV5-1 with TRBJ1-2; maybe TRBD1 (5 bases). This CDR3 is built from 13 residues. V was pared by 0 bases and J by 3 bases, with 6 bases between. From germline, CDR1 is SGHRS and CDR2 YFSETQ. DNA for the CDR3: TGCGCCAGCAGCTTGGGACAGTACTATGGCTACACCTTC. It encodes CASSLGQYYGYTF.